This passage covers 19 T cell receptor beta chains from one sample sequenced in a study of cytomegalovirus exposure and HLA in healthy donors. PCR was performed using 60 Vbeta and 13 Jbeta primers. Sequencing used immunoSEQ multiplex PCR; TCRdb keeps in-frame clones, though not all of them. Counted here are over 110,000 clones, about four fifths occurring once; the ten biggest clones make up around 2.5%. The sequenced sample was PBMCs. These receptors were taken from a male donor in good health and CMV-seronegative.

The chain links TRBV13 to TRBJ2-7, with 7 bases aligning to TRBD2. The V segment lost 3 bases and the J segment 3 bases; nucleotides outside the gene matches: 8. The CDR3 runs to 15 residues. In germline, CDR1 is PRHDT, CDR2 FYEKMQ (reference sequence). In DNA, the CDR3 is TGTGCCAGCAGCTTCGAGGCGGGGGAGCTCTACGAGCAGTACTTC. It encodes CASSFEAGELYEQYF.

V is TRBV9 and J is TRBJ2-1, with 7 nucleotides matching TRBD2. CDR3 length equals 16 residues. The V segment lost 4 bases and the J segment 3 bases; nucleotides outside the gene matches: 10. The V gene's germline CDR1 is SGDLS and CDR2 YYNGEE. In DNA form, the CDR3 reads TGTGCCAGCAGCCCCCTAAGCGGGACGCTCTACAATGAGCAGTTCTTC. It codes for CASSPLSGTLYNEQFF.

The chain links TRBV4-3 to TRBJ2-5; 7 bases are a match to TRBD1. Per germline, CDR1 LGHNA and CDR2 YSLEER. The CDR3 is made up of 15 amino acids. V trimming: 4 bases; J trimming: 4 bases; junction bases outside the gene matches: 9. CDR3 protein: CASSPSWDRGETQYF. The CDR3 nucleotides read TGCGCCAGCAGCCCGTCCTGGGACAGAGGAGAGACCCAGTACTTC.

The rearrangement links TRBV30 to TRBJ2-5, with D possibly being TRBD2 (7 bases). Germline CDR1 is GTSNPN and CDR2 is SVGIG (reference sequence). The V and J ends lost 4 bases and 5 bases respectively, with 11 bases between them. The CDR3 loop spans 12 amino acids. The CDR3 DNA reads TGTGCCTGGAACAGGGAGGGGGAGACCCAGTACTTC. Encoded protein: CAWNREGETQYF.

This clone was detected once. The chain recombines TRBV15 with TRBJ2-7; weak D call: TRBD1 (5 bases). The length of the CDR3 is 13 residues. CDR1 and CDR2 from the germline V gene are LNHNV and YYDKDF (reference sequence). V was pared by 11 bases and J by 0 bases, with 14 bases between. The CDR3 spells CAPQGWSSYEQYF. CDR3 nucleotide sequence: TGTGCCCCCCAGGGCTGGAGCTCCTACGAGCAGTACTTC. The full variable domain, rest sourced from reference TRBV15 and TRBJ2-7, is DAMVIQNPRYQVTQFGKPVTLSCSQTLNHNVMYWYQQKSSQAPKLLFHYYDKDFNNEADTPDNFQSRRPNTSFCFLDIRSPGLGDTAMYLCAPQGWSSYEQYFGPGTRLTVT.

This clone appeared a few times. DNA of the CDR3: TGTGCCTGGAGTGAGTGGGTATCTGGGGCAGCTGAAGCTTTCTTT. Translation gives CAWSEWVSGAAEAFF. The chain has TRBV30 and TRBJ1-1; a weak D match, TRBD1 (5 bases). This CDR3 spans 15 amino acids. V lost 1 base and J 6 bases, leaving 18 bases between the germline ends. Germline V gene lookup returns CDR1 GTSNPN and CDR2 SVGIG (reference sequence).

This sequence joins TRBV6-1 and TRBJ2-2; D is possibly TRBD1 (5 bases). The CDR3 contains 15 residues. Germline V gives CDR1 MNHNS, CDR2 SASEGT. The V end was cut by 2 bases, the J end by 6 bases, with 13 bases between. CDR3 in DNA: TGTGCCAGCAGTGAATACAGGTGGGGCCCCGGGGAGCTGTTTTTT. It encodes CASSEYRWGPGELFF.

The genes are TRBV5-1 and TRBJ2-7; 13 positions agree with TRBD2. V dropped 5 bases and J dropped 5; count of bases not matched to a gene: 7. CDR1 is SGHRS and CDR2 is YFSETQ in the germline V gene. The CDR3 sequence is 15 residues long. The CDR3 DNA is TGCGCCAGCAGGGATAAACTAGCGGGAGGGGACGAGCAGTACTTC. Translating it yields CASRDKLAGGDEQYF.

The chain joins TRBV27 to TRBJ2-1; the match to TRBD2 covers 7 bases. The CDR3 contains 15 residues. Trimming removed 0 bases from V and 10 bases from J; junction bases left unmatched: 9. The germline gives CDR1 MNHEY, CDR2 SMNVEV (reference sequence). The CDR3: CASSLSGEGRREQFF. The CDR3 bases are TGTGCCAGCAGTTTATCGGGGGAGGGGAGGCGGGAGCAGTTCTTC.

V gene TRBV12-5 combines with J gene TRBJ2-7; 7 nucleotides align to TRBD2. CDR3 length equals 13 residues. CDR1 is LGHNT, CDR2 FRNRAP, per germline. This CDR3 is CALCAGDYYEQYF. In DNA, the CDR3 is TGTGCGCTCTGTGCGGGGGATTACTACGAGCAGTACTTC. The whole variable domain, filled in from reference TRBV12-5 and TRBJ2-7, reads DARVTQTPRHKVTEMGQEVTMRCQPILGHNTVFWYRQTMMQGLELLAYFRNRAPLDDSGMPKDRFSAEMPDATLATLKIQPSEPRDSAVYFCALCAGDYYEQYFGPGTRLTVT.

This clone was counted a few times. This chain uses TRBV6-5 with TRBJ2-1; maybe TRBD2 (5 bases). V lost 4 bases to trimming and J lost 5 bases, with 18 bases between them. The CDR3 runs 16 residues. Germline V gives CDR1 MNHEY, CDR2 SVGAGI. DNA for the CDR3: TGTGCCAGCAGTTCCCCGTTGGCAAGAGGGAACAATGAGCAGTTCTTC. It specifies CASSSPLARGNNEQFF.

V gene TRBV27 combines with J gene TRBJ2-6; 8 bases are shared with TRBD1. The CDR3 length is 19 residues. CDR1 and CDR2 from the germline V gene are MNHEY and SMNVEV (reference sequence). Trimming at V came to 0 bases and at J to 4 bases, leaving 11 bases not matched to a gene. CDR3 DNA: TGTGCCAGCAGTTTATCTGGGACAGGCTTTTTGCGGGGGGCCAACGTCCTGACTTTC. Its protein is CASSLSGTGFLRGANVLTF.

This clone occurred once. This chain joins TRBV29-1 and TRBJ2-7, with D perhaps matching TRBD2 (5 bases). The CDR3 extends over 14 amino acids. The germline CDR1 and CDR2 sequences are SQVTM and ANQGSEA. Trimming cost V 4 bases and J 1 base, with 14 bases left between them. The CDR3 DNA follows: TGCAGCGTTGTGAGGACGGGAAGTTCCTACGAGCAGTACTTC. It yields the protein CSVVRTGSSYEQYF.

V and J are TRBV7-6 and TRBJ2-1; TRBD2 agrees at 16 bases. CDR1 and CDR2 from the germline V gene are SGHVS and FNYEAQ. This CDR3 is 17 amino acids long. The J segment lost 10 bases and the V segment lost 5 bases, leaving 11 bases of the junction unmatched. The chain's CDR3 is CASSRHGTSGRGNEQFF. Here the CDR3 DNA reads TGTGCCAGCAGCCGCCACGGGACTAGCGGGAGGGGTAACGAGCAGTTCTTC.

V is TRBV4-2 and J is TRBJ2-7, with TRBD1 matching over 8 bases. After removal of 0 bases from V and 4 bases from J, the junction contained 11 bases not matched to a gene. CDR3 size: 17 residues. The germline gives CDR1 LGHNA, CDR2 YNFKEQ. The CDR3 sequence: CASSQDLGGTGVYEQYF. DNA for the CDR3: TGTGCCAGCAGCCAAGATTTAGGCGGGACAGGTGTTTACGAGCAGTACTTC.

The rearrangement joins TRBV5-1 to TRBJ1-1; TRBD1 might be the D (6 bases). The germline CDR1 and CDR2 sequences are SGHRS and YFSETQ. Trimming pared 4 bases from V and 1 base from J, leaving 14 bases between. There are 15 residues in the CDR3. The chain's CDR3 is CASSNGGTPNTEAFF. In nucleotides, the CDR3 is TGCGCCAGCAGCAACGGGGGGACACCGAACACTGAAGCTTTCTTT.

The genes are TRBV11-2 and TRBJ2-3; D is perhaps TRBD2 (5 bases). The CDR3 loop spans 13 amino acids. V was pared by 6 bases and J by 5 bases, with 12 bases between. CDR1 is SGHAT and CDR2 is FQNNGV in the germline V gene. The CDR3 spells CASRDSGLDTQYF. DNA of the CDR3: TGTGCCAGCAGGGACTCTGGGTTAGATACGCAGTATTTT.

V usage is TRBV6-5 and J usage is TRBJ2-3; D is possibly TRBD1 (6 bases). Trimming took 10 bases from V and 10 from J, leaving 15 bases between them. Germline V lookup: CDR1 MNHEY, CDR2 SVGAGI. CDR3 size: 11 residues. The CDR3 nucleotides read TGTGCCATGCCCGGGCCAGGGGCGCAGTATTTT. This translates into CAMPGPGAQYF.

The chain is built from TRBV2 and TRBJ2-5; the D is unclear. Germline CDR1 is SNHLY and CDR2 is FYNNEI. There are 15 residues in the CDR3. The germline V and J ends were trimmed by 6 bases and 1 base, with 15 bases remaining between them. CDR3 protein: CASRGALGPQETQYF. The DNA of the CDR3 is TGTGCCAGCAGGGGTGCCCTGGGCCCCCAAGAGACCCAGTACTTC.